This paragraph reports one TCR beta chain. The antigen remains unidentified. This sample was taken from a study of T cell responses to AZD1222 COVID-19 vaccine. Study findings and constraints: Following two doses of AZD1222, Spike-specific TCR breadth and depth rose.

The CDR3 totals 16 residues. CDR1 and CDR2 (germline): KGHSH, LQKENI. V was pared by 2 bases and J by 1 base, with 14 bases between. Sequencing used immunoSEQ multiplex PCR; TCRdb keeps in-frame clones, though not all of them. The sample has 100,000 or so clones, just over 90% seen once. The chain carries TRBV18 and TRBJ1-2, with D perhaps matching TRBD1 (5 bases). The TCR was taken from an adult who received the AZD1222 COVID-19 vaccine. Sequencing used peripheral blood, obtained 28 days after the second AZD1222 dose. The CDR3 loop is CASSPLGPQDNYGYTF. In nucleotides, the CDR3 is TGTGCCAGCTCACCATTAGGTCCACAGGATAACTATGGCTACACCTTC. The full variable domain, rest sourced from reference TRBV18 and TRBJ1-2, is NAGVMQNPRHLVRRRGQEARLRCSPMKGHSHVYWYRQLPEEGLKFMVYLQKENIIDESGMPKERFSAEFPKEGPSILRIQQVVRGDSAAYFCASSPLGPQDNYGYTFGSGTRLTVV.